The 10 T cell receptor beta chains in this list originate from one sample, sequenced in a study of T-cell memory formation after mild COVID-19. Via MiXCR, TCRdb re-called the 5' RACE reads, giving one row per CDR3 protein. The table lists about half a million distinct CDR3 sequences, roughly 18% of them singletons. Sequencing was performed on PBMCs or a T cell subset sorted from them (not recorded which). These receptors were collected from an adult woman who had mild COVID-19 (a few samples of this study predate the infection). Cell type and time point are not known.

This clonotype was detected a few times. The chain employs TRBV7-2 and TRBJ2-7; 9 nucleotides match TRBD1. J was trimmed by 1 base and V by 6 bases; bases with no gene match: 10. The CDR3 is 16 residues long. Germline V lookup: CDR1 SGHTA, CDR2 FQGNSA. CDR3 loop: CASSNTGGARSYEQYF. The CDR3 coding sequence is TGTGCCAGCAGTAACACAGGGGGCGCGAGATCCTACGAGCAGTACTTC.

This clonotype was recorded at least ten times. The chain links TRBV12-3 or TRBV12-4 to TRBJ2-1; D gene ambiguous. V lost 6 bases and J 1 base, leaving 10 bases between the germline ends. This CDR3 comprises 14 residues. This CDR3 reads CASRIDQSYNEQFF. CDR3 in DNA: TGTGCCAGCAGGATTGACCAGTCCTACAATGAGCAGTTCTTC.

This chain links TRBV6-5 with TRBJ1-1; 9 positions match TRBD1. V lost 6 bases, J lost 4 bases, and 6 bases stayed unmatched. Germline loops: CDR1 MNHEY, CDR2 SVGAGI. CDR3 length: 14 residues. CDR3 in amino acids: CASSYRGPVTEAFF. CDR3 sequence (DNA): TGTGCCAGCAGCTACAGGGGGCCGGTCACTGAAGCTTTCTTT.

The chain employs TRBV25-1 and TRBJ2-5; TRBD2 aligns across 8 bases. The CDR3 is made up of 13 amino acids. V lost 4 bases to trimming and J lost 4 bases; unmatched junction nucleotides: 2. The germline CDR1 and CDR2 sequences are MGHDK and SYGVNS. The CDR3 sequence: CASSGTSRETQYF. The CDR3 DNA reads as TGTGCCAGCAGTGGGACTAGCAGAGAGACCCAGTACTTC.

There are many counts of this clonotype. This sequence joins TRBV12-3 or TRBV12-4 and TRBJ2-1, with D perhaps TRBD1 (6 bases). The V end was cut by 3 bases, the J end by 10 bases, with 10 bases between. CDR3 length equals 12 residues. DNA of the CDR3: TGTGCCAGCAGTTTGTTTCAGGGGGAGCAGTTCTTC. This encodes CASSLFQGEQFF.

This clonotype was picked up many times. The J gene is TRBJ2-1, the V gene TRBV7-8; D might be TRBD2 (5 bases). Germline CDR1 SGHVS, CDR2 FQNEAQ. V was clipped by 5 bases and J by 8 bases, with 13 bases between them. The CDR3 sequence is 13 residues long. The DNA for the CDR3 is TGTGCCAGCAGCCGCGAACGGGGATATGAGCAGTTCTTC. This codes for CASSRERGYEQFF.

The V call is TRBV24-1, the J call TRBJ2-2; tentatively, D is TRBD1 or TRBD2 (5 bases each). With 9 bases removed from V and 6 bases from J, the gap between germline ends came to 19 bases. Germline values: CDR1 KGHDR, CDR2 SFDVKD. This CDR3 is built from 15 residues. CDR3 residues: CATGDPGEVAGELFF. CDR3 coding DNA: TGTGCCACCGGGGACCCGGGCGAGGTGGCCGGGGAGCTGTTTTTT.

This clonotype was seen more than once but under ten times. V and J are TRBV29-1 and TRBJ2-1; D is unclear. The CDR3 runs 13 residues. V was cut by 7 bases and J by 3 bases, with 13 bases left in between. Germline CDR1 and CDR2: SQVTM and ANQGSEA. In nucleotides, the CDR3 is TGCAGCGCCATCCCTTTGAACTACAATGAGCAGTTCTTC. It specifies CSAIPLNYNEQFF.

This clonotype has just a few counts. The genes are TRBV5-5 and TRBJ2-7; 8 bases are a match to TRBD2. This CDR3 is built from 16 residues. Per germline, CDR1 SGHKS and CDR2 YYEKEE (reference sequence). The V segment lost 4 bases and the J segment 4 bases; nucleotides outside the gene matches: 13. CDR3 residues: CASSPSSAGAPYEQYF. The CDR3 region has the DNA TGTGCCAGCAGCCCCTCCTCAGCGGGGGCCCCATACGAGCAGTACTTC.

The V and J genes are TRBV27 and TRBJ2-7; D may match TRBD1 or TRBD2 (5 bases each). CDR3 length: 14 amino acids. Trimming left V 6 bases short and J 2 bases short, with 14 bases between. Germline assignment: CDR1 MNHEY and CDR2 SMNVEV (reference sequence). CDR3 sequence reads: CASSYGTVAYEQYF. As DNA, the CDR3 is TGTGCCAGCAGCTACGGGACGGTAGCCTACGAGCAGTACTTC.